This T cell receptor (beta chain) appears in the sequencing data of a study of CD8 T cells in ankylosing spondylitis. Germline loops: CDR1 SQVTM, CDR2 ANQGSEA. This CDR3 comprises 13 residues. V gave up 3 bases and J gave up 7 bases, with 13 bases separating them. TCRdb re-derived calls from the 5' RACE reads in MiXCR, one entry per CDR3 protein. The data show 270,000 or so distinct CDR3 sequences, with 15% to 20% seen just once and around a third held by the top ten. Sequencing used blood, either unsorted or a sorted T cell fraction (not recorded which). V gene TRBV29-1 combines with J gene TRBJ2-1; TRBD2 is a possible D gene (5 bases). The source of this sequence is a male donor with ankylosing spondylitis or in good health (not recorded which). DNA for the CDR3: TGCAGCGTTGATGAATCCACGGGGAATGAGCAGTTCTTC. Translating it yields CSVDESTGNEQFF.